A single sample gave rise to the 15 T cell receptor beta chains below, sequenced in a study of cytomegalovirus exposure and HLA in healthy donors. Amplification used 60 Vbeta primers and 13 Jbeta primers. The data were produced by immunoSEQ multiplex PCR, yet TCRdb's version contains in-frame clones alone and is incomplete. The sample consists of approximately 150,000 clones, roughly 9.4% of them appearing once. Input material: PBMCs. The receptors were sampled from a male donor in good health and CMV-seronegative.

The chain uses TRBV10-3 and TRBJ2-3; perhaps TRBD1 as D (6 bases). The CDR3 is made up of 16 amino acids. CDR1 is ENHRY, CDR2 SYGVKD, per germline. Trimming removed 5 bases from V and 5 bases from J, with 20 bases in between. The CDR3 region has the DNA TGTGCCATCAGTCAGGGGAGTCTGCCCCCCATAGATACGCAGTATTTT. Translated: CAISQGSLPPIDTQYF.

The genes are TRBV28 and TRBJ2-4; D not certain. The length of the CDR3 is 11 residues. V was trimmed by 4 bases and J by 11 bases, leaving 9 bases between them. Looked up from germline, CDR1 is MDHEN and CDR2 is SYDVKM. The CDR3: CASSSPLVQYF. The CDR3 nucleotides read TGTGCCAGCAGTTCCCCACTCGTTCAGTACTTC.

In this sample, this clone turned up a few times. The V call is TRBV30, the J call TRBJ2-5; 9 nucleotides agree with TRBD2. The CDR3 has 14 residues. Trimming at V came to 3 bases and at J to 4 bases, leaving 6 bases not matched to a gene. Germline V gives CDR1 GTSNPN, CDR2 SVGIG (reference sequence). The CDR3 DNA is TGTGCCTGGAGGGTAGCGGGAGAGAGAGAGACCCAGTACTTC. Protein: CAWRVAGERETQYF.

This clone was detected a few times. The chain employs TRBV11-2 and TRBJ1-2; tentative D call: TRBD1 (5 bases). With 3 bases removed from V and 6 bases from J, the gap between germline ends came to 17 bases. CDR1 and CDR2 from the germline V gene are SGHAT and FQNNGV. The length of the CDR3 is 15 residues. This CDR3 reads CASSLGSLQGHGYTF. The DNA of the CDR3 is TGTGCCAGCAGCTTGGGGTCTCTGCAGGGCCATGGCTACACCTTC.

This chain links TRBV6-5 with TRBJ1-2; maybe TRBD1 (5 bases). From germline, CDR1 is MNHEY and CDR2 SVGAGI. Deletions cut 6 bases from V and 4 bases from J, with 12 bases between. This CDR3 has 13 residues. The chain's CDR3 is CASSPPGGYGYTF. CDR3 coding DNA: TGTGCCAGCAGCCCCCCGGGGGGCTATGGCTACACCTTC.

This sequence joins TRBV11-2 and TRBJ2-5; 7 bases fit TRBD2. The germline V gene encodes CDR1 SGHAT and CDR2 FQNNGV. V lost 3 bases, J lost 2 bases, and 3 bases stayed unmatched. This CDR3 is 14 amino acids long. The DNA of the CDR3 is TGTGCCAGCAGCTTGCGTAGCGGGCAAGAGACCCAGTACTTC. As protein: CASSLRSGQETQYF.

V and J are TRBV28 and TRBJ1-5; TRBD1 is a possible D gene (6 bases). The CDR3 has 12 amino acids. CDR1 and CDR2 from the germline V gene are MDHEN and SYDVKM. As DNA, the CDR3 is TGTGTCTCAGGGGTTGGCAATCAGCCCCAGCATTTT. Translating it yields CVSGVGNQPQHF.

The chain couples TRBV6-4 to TRBJ2-7; 11 bases are a match to TRBD2. V lost 5 bases, J lost 4 bases, and 10 bases stayed unmatched. The CDR3 is 16 amino acids. In germline, CDR1 is MRHNA, CDR2 SNTAGT. The CDR3 DNA sequence: TGTGCCAGCAGTCCTCCCCCCGGGACTAGCGGATACGAGCAGTACTTC. Encoded protein: CASSPPPGTSGYEQYF.

The chain uses TRBV7-9 and TRBJ2-1; D is unresolved. The V gene lost 8 bases and the J gene lost 5 bases, with 16 bases spanning the gap. The CDR3 has 14 residues. Germline V gives CDR1 SEHNR, CDR2 FQNEAQ (reference sequence). This chain's CDR3 is CASGAAGLHNEQFF. In DNA form, the CDR3 reads TGTGCCAGCGGTGCAGCAGGATTGCACAATGAGCAGTTCTTC.

The sample holds a few counts of this clone. The DNA of the CDR3 is TGTGCCACCAGCAGAGGTGAAGCGGGGAGCCAAGAGACCCAGTACTTC. Translating it yields CATSRGEAGSQETQYF. The chain recombines TRBV15 with TRBJ2-5, with TRBD2 identical over 7 bases. CDR3 length: 16 residues. Looked up from germline, CDR1 is LNHNV and CDR2 is YYDKDF (reference sequence). V lost 1 base and J lost 1; bases outside the gene matches: 6.

Note on this clone: Mismatch with germline at one junction end may stem from a read error. This rearrangement joins TRBV5-3 to TRBJ2-7, with D possibly being TRBD1 (5 bases). TRBV5-3 carries the ORF label, with uncertain function. The CDR3 has 10 residues. The CDR3 protein is CARSRRQLSF. Here the CDR3 DNA reads TGTGCCAGAAGCCGCCGACAGCTTAGCTTC.

As for this clone: Other DNA sequences from this sample encode an identical CDR3 as well. The chain carries TRBV28 and TRBJ1-5, with D perhaps matching TRBD1 (6 bases). CDR3 length: 15 residues. Trimming took off 4 bases at V and 2 bases at J, with 12 bases between the two ends. CDR1 MDHEN and CDR2 SYDVKM come from the germline V gene. CDR3 nucleotides: TGTGCCAGCAGTTCCCAGGGGTTGGGCAATCAGCCCCAGCATTTT. Residues: CASSSQGLGNQPQHF.

This clone was detected a few times. V and J are TRBV27 and TRBJ2-7, with 9 bases that match TRBD2. CDR1 is MNHEY, CDR2 SMNVEV, per germline (reference sequence). The CDR3 spans 14 residues. The V segment lost 3 bases and the J segment 12 bases; nucleotides outside the gene matches: 12. DNA of the CDR3: TGTGCCAGCAGTTTCCGCGGGAGGGCCAAAAAATTGTACTTC. Amino acids: CASSFRGRAKKLYF.

This clone was observed a handful of times. Germline is not matched at one junction end, which may reflect a read error. The CDR3: CASREGLNTEVFF. CDR3 sequence (DNA): TGTGCCAGCAGGGAGGGACTGAACACTGAAGTTTTCTTT. The rearrangement uses TRBV7-9 and TRBJ1-1; D possibly corresponds to TRBD1 (5 bases). Germline V gene data show CDR1 as SEHNR and CDR2 as FQNEAQ (reference sequence). This CDR3 comprises 13 residues. The whole variable domain, filled in from reference TRBV7-9 and TRBJ1-1, reads DTGVSQNPRHKITKRGQNVTFRCDPISEHNRLYWYRQTLGQGPEFLTYFQNEAQLEKSRLLSDRFSAERPKGSFSTLEIQRTEQGDSAMYLCASREGLNTEVFFGQGTRLTVV.

V is TRBV10-3 and J is TRBJ2-1; 9 bases match TRBD2. Unmatched junction bases numbered 10, after V lost 8 bases and J lost 2 bases. This CDR3 is 16 amino acids long. Germline loops: CDR1 ENHRY, CDR2 SYGVKD. The CDR3 DNA is TGTGCCATCGCACCGGGGTTAGCGGGAGCCTACAATGAGCAGTTCTTC. This sequence encodes CAIAPGLAGAYNEQFF.